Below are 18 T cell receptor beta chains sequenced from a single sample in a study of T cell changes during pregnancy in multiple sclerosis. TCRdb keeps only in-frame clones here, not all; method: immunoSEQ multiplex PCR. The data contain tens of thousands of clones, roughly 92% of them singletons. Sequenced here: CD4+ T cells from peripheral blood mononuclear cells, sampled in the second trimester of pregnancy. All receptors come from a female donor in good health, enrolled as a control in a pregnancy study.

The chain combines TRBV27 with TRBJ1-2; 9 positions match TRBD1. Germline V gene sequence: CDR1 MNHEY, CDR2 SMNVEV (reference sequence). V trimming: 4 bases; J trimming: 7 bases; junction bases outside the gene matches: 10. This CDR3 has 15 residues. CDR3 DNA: TGTGCCAGCAGTTCCATCCGGGACAGGGAAGGTGGCTACACCTTC. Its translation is CASSSIRDREGGYTF.

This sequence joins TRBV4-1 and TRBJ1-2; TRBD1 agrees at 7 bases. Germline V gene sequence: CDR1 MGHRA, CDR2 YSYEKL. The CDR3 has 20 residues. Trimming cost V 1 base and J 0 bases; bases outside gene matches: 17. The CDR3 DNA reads TGCGCCAGCAGCCAAGGAGGGGCAGGGGGTGCAGCTTTAGCTAACTATGGCTACACCTTC. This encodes CASSQGGAGGAALANYGYTF.

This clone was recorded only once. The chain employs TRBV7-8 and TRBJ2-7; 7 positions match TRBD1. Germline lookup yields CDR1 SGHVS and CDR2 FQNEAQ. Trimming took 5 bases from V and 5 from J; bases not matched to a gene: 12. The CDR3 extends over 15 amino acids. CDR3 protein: CASSEKPGQLDEQYF. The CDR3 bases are TGTGCCAGCAGCGAGAAACCGGGACAGTTAGACGAGCAGTACTTC.

CDR3 nucleotide sequence: TGTGCCAGTAACCGAGGGACACCTCAGGCTGAAGCTTTCTTT. Translating gives CASNRGTPQAEAFF. This chain uses TRBV19 with TRBJ1-1; perhaps TRBD1 as D (6 bases). CDR3 length: 14 residues. Germline V gives CDR1 LNHDA, CDR2 SQIVND (reference sequence). V dropped 7 bases and J dropped 6 bases, with 18 bases sitting between them.

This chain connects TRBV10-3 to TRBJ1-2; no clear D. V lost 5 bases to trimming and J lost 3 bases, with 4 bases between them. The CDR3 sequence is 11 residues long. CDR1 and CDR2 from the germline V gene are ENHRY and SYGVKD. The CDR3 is CAISPDYGYTF. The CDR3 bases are TGTGCCATCAGTCCTGACTATGGCTACACCTTC.

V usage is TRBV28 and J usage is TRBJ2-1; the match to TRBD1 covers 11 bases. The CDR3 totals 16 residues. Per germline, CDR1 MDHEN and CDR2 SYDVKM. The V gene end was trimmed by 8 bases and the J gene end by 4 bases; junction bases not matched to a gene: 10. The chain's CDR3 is CASSGTGGKIYNEQFF. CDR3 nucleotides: TGTGCCAGCTCCGGGACAGGGGGTAAAATTTACAATGAGCAGTTCTTC.

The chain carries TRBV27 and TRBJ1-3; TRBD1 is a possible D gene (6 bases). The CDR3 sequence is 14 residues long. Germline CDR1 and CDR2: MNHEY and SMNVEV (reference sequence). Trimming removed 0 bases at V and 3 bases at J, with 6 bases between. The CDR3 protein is CASSLSGGGNTIYF. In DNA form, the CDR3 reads TGTGCCAGCAGTTTATCAGGGGGTGGAAACACCATATATTTT.

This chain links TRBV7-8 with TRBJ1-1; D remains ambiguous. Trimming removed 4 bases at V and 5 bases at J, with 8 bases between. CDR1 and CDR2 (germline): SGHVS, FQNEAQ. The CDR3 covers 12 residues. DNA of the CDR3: TGTGCCAGCAGCTCGAGGTGGACTGAAGCTTTCTTT. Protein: CASSSRWTEAFF.

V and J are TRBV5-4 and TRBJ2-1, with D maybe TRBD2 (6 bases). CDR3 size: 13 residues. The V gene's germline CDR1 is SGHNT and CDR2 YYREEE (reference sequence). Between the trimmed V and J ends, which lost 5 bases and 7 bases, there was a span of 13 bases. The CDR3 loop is CASSGASVNEQFF. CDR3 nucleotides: TGTGCCAGCAGTGGGGCTAGCGTTAATGAGCAGTTCTTC. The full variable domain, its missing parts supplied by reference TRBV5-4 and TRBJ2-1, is ETGVTQSPTHLIKTRGQQVTLRCSSQSGHNTVSWYQQALGQGPQFIFQYYREEENGRGNFPPRFSGLQFPNYSSELNVNALELDDSALYLCASSGASVNEQFFGPGTRLTVL.

CDR3 nucleotides: TGCGCCAGCAGCCAATTCCCACTAGGCGGGGCCAACGTCCTGACTTTC. Amino acids: CASSQFPLGGANVLTF. The rearrangement links TRBV4-1 to TRBJ2-6; TRBD2 is a possible D gene (5 bases). Looked up from germline, CDR1 is MGHRA and CDR2 is YSYEKL. The CDR3 loop spans 16 amino acids. The ends were cut back, 2 bases at V and 4 bases at J, with 12 bases in the middle.

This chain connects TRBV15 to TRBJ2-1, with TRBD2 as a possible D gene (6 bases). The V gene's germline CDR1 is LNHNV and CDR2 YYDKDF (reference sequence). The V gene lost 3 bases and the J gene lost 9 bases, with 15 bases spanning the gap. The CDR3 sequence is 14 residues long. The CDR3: CATSRVGGAGEQFF. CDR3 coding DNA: TGTGCCACCAGCAGGGTCGGAGGGGCGGGTGAGCAGTTCTTC.

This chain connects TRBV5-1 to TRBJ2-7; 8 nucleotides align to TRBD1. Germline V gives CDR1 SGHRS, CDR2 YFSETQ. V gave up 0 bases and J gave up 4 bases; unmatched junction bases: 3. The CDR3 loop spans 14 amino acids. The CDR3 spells CASSLGQGLYEQYF. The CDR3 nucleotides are TGCGCCAGCAGCTTGGGACAGGGGCTTTACGAGCAGTACTTC.

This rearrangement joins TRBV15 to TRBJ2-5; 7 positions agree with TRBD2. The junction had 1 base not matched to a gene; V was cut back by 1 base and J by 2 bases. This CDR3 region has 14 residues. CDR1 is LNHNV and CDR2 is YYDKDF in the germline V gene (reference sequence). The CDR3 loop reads CATSRGEGQETQYF. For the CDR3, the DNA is TGTGCCACCAGCAGAGGGGAGGGTCAAGAGACCCAGTACTTC. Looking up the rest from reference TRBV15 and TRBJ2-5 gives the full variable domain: DAMVIQNPRYQVTQFGKPVTLSCSQTLNHNVMYWYQQKSSQAPKLLFHYYDKDFNNEADTPDNFQSRRPNTSFCFLDIRSPGLGDTAMYLCATSRGEGQETQYFGPGTRLLVL.

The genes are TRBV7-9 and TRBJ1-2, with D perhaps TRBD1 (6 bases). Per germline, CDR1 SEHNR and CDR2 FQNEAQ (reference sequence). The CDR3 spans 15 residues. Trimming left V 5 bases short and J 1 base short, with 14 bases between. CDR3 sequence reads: CASSARTEFNYGYTF. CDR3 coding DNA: TGTGCCAGCAGCGCCCGGACAGAGTTTAACTATGGCTACACCTTC.

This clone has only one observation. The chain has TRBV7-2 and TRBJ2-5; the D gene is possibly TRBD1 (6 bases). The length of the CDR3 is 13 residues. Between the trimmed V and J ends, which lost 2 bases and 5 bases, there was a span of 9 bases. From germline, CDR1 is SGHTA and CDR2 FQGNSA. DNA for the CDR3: TGTGCCAGCAGCTTAACAGGGTTGGAGACCCAGTACTTC. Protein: CASSLTGLETQYF. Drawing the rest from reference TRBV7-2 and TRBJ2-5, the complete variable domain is GAGVSQSPSNKVTEKGKDVELRCDPISGHTALYWYRQSLGQGLEFLIYFQGNSAPDKSGLPSDRFSAERTGGSVSTLTIQRTQQEDSAVYLCASSLTGLETQYFGPGTRLLVL.

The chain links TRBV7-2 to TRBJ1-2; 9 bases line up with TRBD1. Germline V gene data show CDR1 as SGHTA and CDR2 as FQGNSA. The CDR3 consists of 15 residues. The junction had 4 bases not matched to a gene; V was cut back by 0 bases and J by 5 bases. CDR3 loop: CASSLALGQGYGYTF. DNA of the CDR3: TGTGCCAGCAGCTTAGCGTTAGGACAGGGGTATGGCTACACCTTC. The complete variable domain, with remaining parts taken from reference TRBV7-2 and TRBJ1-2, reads GAGVSQSPSNKVTEKGKDVELRCDPISGHTALYWYRQSLGQGLEFLIYFQGNSAPDKSGLPSDRFSAERTGGSVSTLTIQRTQQEDSAVYLCASSLALGQGYGYTFGSGTRLTVV.

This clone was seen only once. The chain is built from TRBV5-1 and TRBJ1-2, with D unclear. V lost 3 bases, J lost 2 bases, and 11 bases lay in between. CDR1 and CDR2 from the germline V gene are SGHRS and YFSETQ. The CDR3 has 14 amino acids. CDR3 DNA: TGCGCCAGCAGCTATGACGGAGGGAACTATGGCTACACCTTC. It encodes CASSYDGGNYGYTF.

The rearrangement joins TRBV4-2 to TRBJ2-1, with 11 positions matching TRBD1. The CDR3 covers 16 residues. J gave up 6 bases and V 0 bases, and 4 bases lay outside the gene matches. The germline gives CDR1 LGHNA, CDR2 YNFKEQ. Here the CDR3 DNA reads TGTGCCAGCAGCCAAGATCCCGGGACAGGGGGCAATGAGCAGTTCTTC. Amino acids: CASSQDPGTGGNEQFF.